The 11 T cell receptor beta chains in this list originate from one sample, sequenced in a study of cytomegalovirus exposure and HLA in healthy donors. The PCR had 60 Vbeta and 13 Jbeta primers. The table came from immunoSEQ multiplex PCR; TCRdb's copy has only in-frame clones and leaves some out. Of approximately 140,000 clones in the sample, around 72% are singletons; the top ten hold roughly an eighth. The specimen sequenced was PBMCs. These receptors all stem from a human donor in good health.

The chain combines TRBV19 with TRBJ2-7; 11 nucleotides line up with TRBD2. Germline values: CDR1 LNHDA, CDR2 SQIVND (reference sequence). The CDR3 extends over 13 amino acids. The junction had 0 bases not matched to a gene; V was cut back by 5 bases and J by 3 bases. Here the CDR3 reads CASSLAGGYEQYF. The CDR3 DNA is TGTGCCAGTAGTCTAGCGGGGGGCTACGAGCAGTACTTC.

The V and J genes are TRBV7-8 and TRBJ2-3, with 8 bases fitting TRBD1. J gave up 6 bases and V 5 bases, and 19 bases lay outside the gene matches. Germline V gene sequence: CDR1 SGHVS, CDR2 FQNEAQ. This CDR3 contains 18 residues. The CDR3 loop is CASSLTGTGEALADTQYF. The CDR3 DNA is TGTGCCAGCAGCCTCACGGGGACAGGTGAGGCGTTAGCGGATACGCAGTATTTT.

V is TRBV5-1 and J is TRBJ1-2; maybe TRBD1 (5 bases). This CDR3 contains 15 residues. Germline CDR1 SGHRS, CDR2 YFSETQ. The V gene lost 0 bases and the J gene lost 4 bases, with 13 bases spanning the gap. The CDR3 here is CASSLDGASLYGYTF. CDR3 in DNA: TGCGCCAGCAGCTTGGATGGGGCGTCCCTCTATGGCTACACCTTC.

CDR3 region: CASSYATGGTGEQYF. The CDR3 nucleotides are TGTGCCAGCAGTTACGCGACAGGGGGGACGGGGGAGCAGTACTTC. The chain uses TRBV6-5 and TRBJ2-7, with 9 bases aligning to TRBD1. The CDR3 totals 15 residues. Germline CDR1 reads MNHEY; CDR2 reads SVGAGI. V gave up 2 bases and J gave up 7 bases; unmatched junction bases: 9.

This clone was seen once. The chain recombines TRBV14 with TRBJ2-7, with D perhaps TRBD2 (5 bases). This CDR3 region has 14 residues. The V gene lost 3 bases and the J gene lost 2 bases, with 11 bases spanning the gap. The germline CDR1 and CDR2 sequences are SGHDN and FVKESK. This CDR3 is CASSQTGKPYEQYF. The CDR3 nucleotides read TGTGCCAGCAGCCAGACCGGGAAACCCTACGAGCAGTACTTC. Combining the CDR3 with reference TRBV14 and TRBJ2-7 gives the whole variable domain EAGVTQFPSHSVIEKGQTVTLRCDPISGHDNLYWYRRVMGKEIKFLLHFVKESKQDESGMPNNRFLAERTGGTYSTLKVQPAELEDSGVYFCASSQTGKPYEQYFGPGTRLTVT.

The chain combines TRBV7-2 with TRBJ2-3; 9 nucleotides line up with TRBD2. The CDR3 is made up of 15 amino acids. CDR1 and CDR2 (germline): SGHTA, FQGNSA. The J segment lost 2 bases and the V segment lost 4 bases, leaving 4 bases of the junction unmatched. The CDR3 loop is CASSWLAGSTDTQYF. The CDR3 nucleotides are TGTGCCAGCAGCTGGCTAGCGGGGTCCACAGATACGCAGTATTTT.

This clone occurred a few times. The chain uses TRBV9 and TRBJ1-1, with a possible D match to TRBD1 (5 bases). From germline, CDR1 is SGDLS and CDR2 YYNGEE. The CDR3 extends over 17 amino acids. The V gene lost 0 bases and the J gene lost 8 bases, with 23 bases spanning the gap. The CDR3 sequence: CASSVDKYVSRVKEAFF. The CDR3, as DNA: TGTGCCAGCAGCGTAGACAAGTACGTGAGCAGGGTCAAGGAAGCTTTCTTT.

The chain uses TRBV10-3 and TRBJ1-2; 8 bases fit TRBD1. Germline CDR1 and CDR2: ENHRY and SYGVKD. This CDR3 comprises 16 residues. V lost 4 bases, J lost 1 base, and 8 bases stayed unmatched. The CDR3, as DNA: TGTGCCATCAGTGCGGGGCAGGGGGCAGATAACTATGGCTACACCTTC. Translating it yields CAISAGQGADNYGYTF.

The genes are TRBV20-1 and TRBJ2-5; perhaps TRBD1 as D (5 bases). The CDR3 has 11 residues. Per the germline V gene, CDR1 is DFQATT and CDR2 is SNEGSKA (reference sequence). Deletions cut 6 bases from V and 5 bases from J, with 10 bases between. DNA for the CDR3: TGCAGTGCGCAGGGTTCTGAGACCCAGTACTTC. Translation: CSAQGSETQYF.

The V call is TRBV2, the J call TRBJ2-3; the D gene is possibly TRBD2 (5 bases). The CDR3 is 16 residues long. V was cut by 4 bases and J by 0 bases, with 14 bases left in between. The germline V gene encodes CDR1 SNHLY and CDR2 FYNNEI. CDR3 bases: TGTGCCAGCAGTGTGCGGGTGGGAGTGAGCACAGATACGCAGTATTTT. Encoded protein: CASSVRVGVSTDTQYF.

The chain carries TRBV9 and TRBJ2-7; 12 nucleotides agree with TRBD2. V was clipped by 4 bases and J by 6 bases; unmatched bases: 5. The CDR3 length is 14 residues. Germline V lookup: CDR1 SGDLS, CDR2 YYNGEE. CDR3 sequence (DNA): TGTGCCAGCAGCAAACTAGCGGGGGGCTCCGAGCAGTACTTC. It translates to CASSKLAGGSEQYF.